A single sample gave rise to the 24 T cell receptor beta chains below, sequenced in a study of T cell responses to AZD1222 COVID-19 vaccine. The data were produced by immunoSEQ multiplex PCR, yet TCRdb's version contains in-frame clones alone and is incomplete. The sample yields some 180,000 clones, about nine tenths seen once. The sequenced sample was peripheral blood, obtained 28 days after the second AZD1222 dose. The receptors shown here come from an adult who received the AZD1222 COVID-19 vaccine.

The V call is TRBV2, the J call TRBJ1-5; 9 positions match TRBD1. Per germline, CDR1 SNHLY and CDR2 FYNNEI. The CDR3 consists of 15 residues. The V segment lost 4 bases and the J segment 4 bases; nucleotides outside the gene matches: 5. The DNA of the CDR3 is TGTGCCAGCAGTGTGACAGGGGGTGGTAATCAGCCCCAGCATTTT. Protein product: CASSVTGGGNQPQHF.

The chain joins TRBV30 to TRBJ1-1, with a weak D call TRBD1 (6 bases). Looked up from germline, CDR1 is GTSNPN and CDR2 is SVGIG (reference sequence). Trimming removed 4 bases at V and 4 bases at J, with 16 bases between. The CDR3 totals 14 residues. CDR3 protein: CAWTAGVISTEAFF. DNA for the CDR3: TGTGCCTGGACCGCAGGGGTGATCAGCACTGAAGCTTTCTTT.

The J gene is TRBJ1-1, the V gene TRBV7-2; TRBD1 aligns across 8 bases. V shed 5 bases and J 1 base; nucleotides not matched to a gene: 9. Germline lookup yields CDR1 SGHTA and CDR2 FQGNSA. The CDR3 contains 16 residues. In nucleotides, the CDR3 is TGTGCCAGCAGCGACATCTTACAGGGGGGGAACACTGAAGCTTTCTTT. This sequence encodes CASSDILQGGNTEAFF.

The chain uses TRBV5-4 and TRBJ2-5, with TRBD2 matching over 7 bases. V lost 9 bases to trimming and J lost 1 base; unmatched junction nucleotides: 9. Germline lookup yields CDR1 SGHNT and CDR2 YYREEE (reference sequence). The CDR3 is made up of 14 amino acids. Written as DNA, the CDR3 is TGTGCCACCAAGACACTAGCGTCCCAAGAGACCCAGTACTTC. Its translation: CATKTLASQETQYF.

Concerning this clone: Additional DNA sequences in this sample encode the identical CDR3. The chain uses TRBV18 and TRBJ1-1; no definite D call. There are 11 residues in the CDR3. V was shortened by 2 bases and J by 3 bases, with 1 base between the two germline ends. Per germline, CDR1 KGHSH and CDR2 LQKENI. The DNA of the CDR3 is TGTGCCAGCTCACCAGACACTGAAGCTTTCTTT. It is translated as CASSPDTEAFF.

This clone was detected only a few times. CDR3: CASSQWVNRGPTGELFF. The CDR3 bases are TGTGCCAGCAGCCAATGGGTTAACAGGGGGCCTACCGGGGAGCTGTTTTTT. This chain uses TRBV3-1 (or the pseudogene TRBV3-2) with TRBJ2-2, with 9 nucleotides matching TRBD1. The CDR3 length is 17 residues. With V trimmed by 2 bases and J by 5 bases, 9 bases remained unmatched. In germline, CDR1 is LGHDT, CDR2 YNNKEL (reference sequence).

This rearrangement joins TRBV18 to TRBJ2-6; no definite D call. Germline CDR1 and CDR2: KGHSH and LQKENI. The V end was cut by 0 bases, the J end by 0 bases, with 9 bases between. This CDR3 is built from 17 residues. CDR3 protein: CASSPPVNSSGANVLTF. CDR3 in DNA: TGTGCCAGCTCACCACCGGTGAACAGCTCTGGGGCCAACGTCCTGACTTTC.

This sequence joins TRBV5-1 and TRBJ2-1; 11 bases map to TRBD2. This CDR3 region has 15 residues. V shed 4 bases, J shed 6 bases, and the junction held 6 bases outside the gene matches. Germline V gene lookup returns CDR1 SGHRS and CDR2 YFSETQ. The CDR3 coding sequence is TGCGCCAGCAGCCCGACTAGCGGGAAGGGCAATGAGCAGTTCTTC. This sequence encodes CASSPTSGKGNEQFF. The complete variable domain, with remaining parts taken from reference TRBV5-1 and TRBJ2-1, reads KAGVTQTPRYLIKTRGQQVTLSCSPISGHRSVSWYQQTPGQGLQFLFEYFSETQRNKGNFPGRFSGRQFSNSRSEMNVSTLELGDSALYLCASSPTSGKGNEQFFGPGTRLTVL.

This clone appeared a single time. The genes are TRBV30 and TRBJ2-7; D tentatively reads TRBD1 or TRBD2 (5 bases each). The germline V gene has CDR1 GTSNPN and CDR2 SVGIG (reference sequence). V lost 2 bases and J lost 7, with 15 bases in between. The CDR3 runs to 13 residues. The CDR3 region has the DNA TGTGCCTGGAGTCCCGGGACCACTGGGGAGCAGTACTTC. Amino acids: CAWSPGTTGEQYF.

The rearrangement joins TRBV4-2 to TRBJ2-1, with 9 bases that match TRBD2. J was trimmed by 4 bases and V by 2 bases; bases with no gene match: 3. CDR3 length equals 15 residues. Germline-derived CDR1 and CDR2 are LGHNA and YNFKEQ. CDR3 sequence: CASSQLAGPYNEQFF. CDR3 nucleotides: TGTGCCAGCAGCCAACTAGCGGGACCTTACAATGAGCAGTTCTTC.

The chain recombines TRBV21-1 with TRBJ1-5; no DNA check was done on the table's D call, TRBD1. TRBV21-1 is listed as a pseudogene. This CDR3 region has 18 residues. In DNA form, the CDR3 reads TGTGCCAGCAGCAAAGGTGCAGGGGTAACCGATAGCAATCAGCCCCAGCATTTT. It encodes CASSKGAGVTDSNQPQHF.

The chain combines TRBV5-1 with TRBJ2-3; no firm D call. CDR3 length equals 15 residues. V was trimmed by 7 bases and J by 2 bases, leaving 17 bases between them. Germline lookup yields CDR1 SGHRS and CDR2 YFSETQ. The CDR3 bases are TGCGCCAGCTGTACCCTTGGGTTAATCACAGATACGCAGTATTTT. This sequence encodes CASCTLGLITDTQYF.

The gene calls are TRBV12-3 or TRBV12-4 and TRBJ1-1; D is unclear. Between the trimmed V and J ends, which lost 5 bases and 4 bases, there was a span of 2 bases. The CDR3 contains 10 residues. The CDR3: CASSRTEAFF. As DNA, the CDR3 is TGTGCCAGCAGTCGCACTGAAGCTTTCTTT.

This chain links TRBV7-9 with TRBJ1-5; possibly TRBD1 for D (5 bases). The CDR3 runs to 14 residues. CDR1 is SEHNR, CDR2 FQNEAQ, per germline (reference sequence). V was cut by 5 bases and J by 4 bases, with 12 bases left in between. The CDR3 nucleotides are TGTGCCAGCAGCCGGCTCGGGGGGAATCAGCCCCAGCATTTT. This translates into CASSRLGGNQPQHF.

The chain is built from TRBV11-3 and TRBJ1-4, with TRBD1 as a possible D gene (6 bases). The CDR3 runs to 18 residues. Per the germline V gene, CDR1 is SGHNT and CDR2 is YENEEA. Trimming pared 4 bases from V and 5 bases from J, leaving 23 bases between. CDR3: CASSSPFIRDIQNEKLFF. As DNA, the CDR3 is TGTGCCAGCAGCTCCCCATTTATCCGGGACATCCAAAATGAAAAACTGTTTTTT.

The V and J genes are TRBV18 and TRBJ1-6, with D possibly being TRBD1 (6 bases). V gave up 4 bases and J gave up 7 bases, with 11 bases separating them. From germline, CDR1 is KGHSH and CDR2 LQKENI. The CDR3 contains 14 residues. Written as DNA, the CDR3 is TGTGCCAGCTCACGGGACACGTCCAATTCACCCCTCCACTTT. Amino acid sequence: CASSRDTSNSPLHF.

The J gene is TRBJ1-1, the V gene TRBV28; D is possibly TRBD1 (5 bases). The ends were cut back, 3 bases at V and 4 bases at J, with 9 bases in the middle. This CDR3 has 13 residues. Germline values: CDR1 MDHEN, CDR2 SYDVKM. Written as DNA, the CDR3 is TGTGCCAGCAGTTTGACCCAGGGCACTGAAGCTTTCTTT. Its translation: CASSLTQGTEAFF.

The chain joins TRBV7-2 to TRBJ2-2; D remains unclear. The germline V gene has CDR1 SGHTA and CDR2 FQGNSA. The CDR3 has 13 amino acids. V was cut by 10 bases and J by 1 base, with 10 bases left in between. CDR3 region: CATKPGNTGELFF. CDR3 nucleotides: TGTGCCACCAAGCCGGGGAACACCGGGGAGCTGTTTTTT.

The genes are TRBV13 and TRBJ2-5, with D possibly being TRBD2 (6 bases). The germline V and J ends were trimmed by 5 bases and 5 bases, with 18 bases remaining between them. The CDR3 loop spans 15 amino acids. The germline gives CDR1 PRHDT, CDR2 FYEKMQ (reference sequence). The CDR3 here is CASSAVGRDGETQYF. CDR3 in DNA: TGTGCCAGCAGCGCAGTCGGGCGGGATGGGGAGACCCAGTACTTC.

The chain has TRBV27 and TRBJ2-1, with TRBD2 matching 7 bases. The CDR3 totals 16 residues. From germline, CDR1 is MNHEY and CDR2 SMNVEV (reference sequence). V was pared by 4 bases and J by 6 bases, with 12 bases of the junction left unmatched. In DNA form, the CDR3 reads TGTGCCAGCAGTTGGATGGGGGAGGGAGGGCTCAATGAGCAGTTCTTC. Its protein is CASSWMGEGGLNEQFF.

The DNA for the CDR3 is TGTGCCAGCAGCTTATCGGGGACCGTGGACTACACCTTC. Residues: CASSLSGTVDYTF. This sequence joins TRBV7-9 and TRBJ1-2; tentatively, D is TRBD1 (5 bases). This CDR3 contains 13 residues. The V end was cut by 2 bases, the J end by 10 bases, with 14 bases between. Per the germline V gene, CDR1 is SEHNR and CDR2 is FQNEAQ (reference sequence).

The CDR3 region is CASSLAGLYGYTF. The CDR3 DNA follows: TGTGCCAGCAGCTTAGCGGGCCTCTATGGCTACACCTTC. The chain employs TRBV11-2 and TRBJ1-2; D is uncertain. Trimming cost V 1 base and J 4 bases, with 7 bases left between them. Per the germline V gene, CDR1 is SGHAT and CDR2 is FQNNGV. There are 13 residues in the CDR3.

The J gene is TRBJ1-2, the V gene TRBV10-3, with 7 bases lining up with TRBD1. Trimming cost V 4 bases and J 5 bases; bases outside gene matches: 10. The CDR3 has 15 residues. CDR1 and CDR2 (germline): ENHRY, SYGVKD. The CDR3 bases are TGTGCCATCAGTGTGGGCAGGGGGGGCGAGTATGGCTACACCTTC. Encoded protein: CAISVGRGGEYGYTF.

The CDR3 sequence: CASSLAPITYEQYF. As DNA, the CDR3 is TGTGCCAGCAGCTTAGCTCCGATAACCTACGAGCAGTACTTC. The rearrangement joins TRBV7-8 to TRBJ2-7; D gene uncertain. Deletions cut 0 bases from V and 2 bases from J, with 8 bases between. CDR3 length: 14 amino acids. Germline V gene sequence: CDR1 SGHVS, CDR2 FQNEAQ.